This T cell receptor beta chain appears in the sequencing data of a study of blood T cells in healthy people across ages. For the second PCR, which ran for about 6 to 11 cycles, a sample-barcoded 5' primer and a J-beta primer mix were used. TCRdb reprocessed the 5' RACE reads via MiXCR and lists one record per CDR3 protein. The top ten clones hold over 40% of a sample with over 300,000 distinct CDR3 sequences, about 52% of them seen once. This clonotype was seen a handful of times. This receptor was obtained from a man aged 60 to 75 in good health. The sample consisted of blood.

CDR3: CSAPSLKRGGSYNEQFF. The CDR3 DNA reads TGCAGTGCTCCCAGTTTGAAGCGGGGGGGATCCTACAATGAGCAGTTCTTC. V usage is TRBV20-1 and J usage is TRBJ2-1; 10 nucleotides match TRBD2. This CDR3 contains 17 residues. Germline CDR1 reads DFQATT; CDR2 reads SNEGSKA (reference sequence). V lost 5 bases, J lost 1 base, and 11 bases stayed unmatched.